This T cell receptor (beta chain) was sequenced during a study of T cells in Graves' hyperthyroidism and ophthalmopathy. This CDR3 has 18 residues. V lost 5 bases and J lost 2; bases outside the gene matches: 13. Germline-derived CDR1 and CDR2 are SGHNT and YENEEA. RNA transcripts provided the source from which TCR beta CDR3 regions were amplified. The primer set for the first-round RT-PCR of the TCR CDR3 was HTBI. TCRdb reprocessed the multiplex PCR reads via MiXCR and lists one record per CDR3 protein. The repertoire consists of about 270,000 distinct CDR3 sequences, with 22% occurring once and the leading ten covering 50% to 75%. In its sample, this clonotype was seen many times.

The chain joins TRBV11-3 to TRBJ2-7; the match to TRBD2 covers 12 bases. The source of this sequence is a man aged 30-40 years with Graves' ophthalmopathy. Sequences were obtained from blood. CDR3 residues: CASSPEPTSGRSAYEQYF. CDR3 coding DNA: TGTGCCAGCAGCCCCGAGCCAACTAGCGGGAGGTCGGCCTACGAGCAGTACTTC.